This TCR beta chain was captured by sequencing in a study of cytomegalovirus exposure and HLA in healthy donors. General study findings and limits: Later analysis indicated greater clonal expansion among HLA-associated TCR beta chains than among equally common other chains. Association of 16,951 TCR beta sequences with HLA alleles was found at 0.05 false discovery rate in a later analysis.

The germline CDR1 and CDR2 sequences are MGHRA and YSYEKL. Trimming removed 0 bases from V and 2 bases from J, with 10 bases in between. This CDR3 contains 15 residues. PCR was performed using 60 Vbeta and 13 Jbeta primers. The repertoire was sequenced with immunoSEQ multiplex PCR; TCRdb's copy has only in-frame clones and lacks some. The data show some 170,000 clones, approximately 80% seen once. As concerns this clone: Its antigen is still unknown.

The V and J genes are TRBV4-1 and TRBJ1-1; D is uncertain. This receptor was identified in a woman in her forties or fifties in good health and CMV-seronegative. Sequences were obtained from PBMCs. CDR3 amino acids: CASSQDGLQNTEAFF. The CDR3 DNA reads TGCGCCAGCAGCCAAGATGGCCTGCAAAACACTGAAGCTTTCTTT.